This is a list of T cell receptor beta chains from one sample in a study of T cell changes during pregnancy in multiple sclerosis. Produced via immunoSEQ multiplex PCR; TCRdb's table is partial and in-frame only. The data contain over 70,000 clones, 85% to 95% of them singletons. Sequenced here: peripheral blood, sampled in the third trimester of pregnancy. These receptor sequences come from a female donor with multiple sclerosis, enrolled in a pregnancy study. Each CDR3 is given without its conserved first and last residue. Fields, in order: V gene, D gene, CDR3 protein. D genes are given only for firm matches.

TRBV7-8	TRBD1	ASSLGQGSGYGYT
TRBV6-5	TRBD1	ASSTYRGEKLF
TRBV2	.	ASGSQQYNEQF
TRBV27	TRBD1	ASSFPGQSTDTQY
TRBV28	TRBD2	ASVTSGTGGELF
TRBV28	.	ASSSPQGPKNIQY
TRBV6-1	.	ASSEGAAGVALRETQY
TRBV28	TRBD2	ASSFSGTSGKDSTDTQY
TRBV6-5	.	ASTGPPSWEQY
TRBV7-6	TRBD2	ASRSGLAGAETQY
TRBV4-2	TRBD1	ASSHAGQGSDTQY
TRBV28	.	ASSGDRSPGEKLF
TRBV4-1	.	ASSPPTGGRAF
TRBV27	.	ASSAIDSDYNEQF
TRBV29-1	.	SVALRPRTDYTDTQY
TRBV6-5	TRBD2	ASSSTFSGSSDTQY
TRBV7-9	TRBD2	ASSLEGLAPEQF
TRBV5-1	.	ASSLVGARRTDTQY
TRBV9	TRBD2	ASSVSGARTDTQY
TRBV19	.	ASSIGLGEGLNTEAF
TRBV5-6	TRBD1	ASSATLDRDIC
TRBV29-1	.	SAPRQDSTEAF
TRBV5-4	.	ASRKTGNTEAF
TRBV7-2	TRBD2	ASSQSGGADTQY
TRBV7-2	.	ASGDYGGHNEQF
TRBV7-9	.	ASSLTTVRGGTAGELF
TRBV4-2	TRBD1	ASSQEGQGVDEQF
TRBV10-1	.	ASSDGWNQPQH
TRBV6-1	.	ASRQSSYEQY
TRBV5-5	TRBD1	ASSTGTANYGYT
TRBV27	.	ASSNTGGQPQH
TRBV29-1	TRBD1	SVRPGHRGPDTQY
TRBV27	.	ASNPRDTSTDTQY
TRBV5-5	.	ASSLAPPDTQY
TRBV7-2	.	ASSSPSGRANYGYT
TRBV13	.	ASRGTGWANSYEQY
TRBV7-8	TRBD1	ASSYDPDRGGSYEQY
TRBV7-8	TRBD2	ASSDSGSSSYEQY
TRBV30	TRBD1	AWSGGQGRTEAF
TRBV7-9	TRBD1	ASSPGDRLTDTQY
TRBV11-1	.	ASSPSGSTDTQY
TRBV5-4	.	ASRSMRDSNTGELF
TRBV5-4	TRBD2	ASSYRGLAGSETQY
TRBV27	TRBD2	ASSKPGLAEKNEQF
TRBV29-1	.	SVEQGTVGYT
TRBV19	.	ASTQTHGSVEQF
TRBV5-1	.	ASSLASGLPPDTQY
TRBV10-2	.	ASSGLAGFDEQY
TRBV2	TRBD1	ASSQDRGYEQY
TRBV2	TRBD1	ATGEDRGGETQY
TRBV6-1	TRBD2	ASSERRGTYEQY
TRBV13	TRBD2	ASGGGLDAGDPFNEQY
TRBV6-5	.	ASTTQGYGNTIY